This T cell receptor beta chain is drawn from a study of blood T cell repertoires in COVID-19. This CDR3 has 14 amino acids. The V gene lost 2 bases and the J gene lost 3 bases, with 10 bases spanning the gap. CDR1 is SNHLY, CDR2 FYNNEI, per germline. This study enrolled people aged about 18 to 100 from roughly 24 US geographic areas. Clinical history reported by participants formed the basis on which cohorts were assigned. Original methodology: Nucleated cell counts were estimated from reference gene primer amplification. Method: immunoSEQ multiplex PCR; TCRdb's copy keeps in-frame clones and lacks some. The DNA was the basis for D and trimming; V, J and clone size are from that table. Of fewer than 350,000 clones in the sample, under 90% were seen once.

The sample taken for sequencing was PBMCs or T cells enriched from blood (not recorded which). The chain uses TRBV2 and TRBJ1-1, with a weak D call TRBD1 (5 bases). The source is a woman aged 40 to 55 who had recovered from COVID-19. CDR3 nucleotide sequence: TGTGCCAGCAGTGAACAGGGAAGTTACACTGAAGCTTTCTTT. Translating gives CASSEQGSYTEAFF.